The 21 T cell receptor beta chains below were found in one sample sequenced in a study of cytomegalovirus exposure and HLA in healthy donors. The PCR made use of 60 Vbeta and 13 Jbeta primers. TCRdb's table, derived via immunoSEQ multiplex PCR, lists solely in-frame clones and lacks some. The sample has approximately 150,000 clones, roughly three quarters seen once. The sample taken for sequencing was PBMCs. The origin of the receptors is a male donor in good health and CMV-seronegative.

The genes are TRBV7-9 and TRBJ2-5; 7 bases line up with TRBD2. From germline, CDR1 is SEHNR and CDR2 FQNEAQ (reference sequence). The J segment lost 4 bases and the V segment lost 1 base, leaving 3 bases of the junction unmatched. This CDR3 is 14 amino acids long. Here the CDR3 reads CASSLVGGGETQYF. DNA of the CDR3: TGTGCCAGCAGCTTAGTAGGCGGGGGAGAGACCCAGTACTTC.

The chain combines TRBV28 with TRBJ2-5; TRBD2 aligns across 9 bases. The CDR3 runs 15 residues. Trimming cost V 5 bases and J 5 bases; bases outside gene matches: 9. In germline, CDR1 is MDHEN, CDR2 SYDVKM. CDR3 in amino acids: CASSAFTSGFETQYF. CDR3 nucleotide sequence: TGTGCCAGCAGTGCTTTTACTAGCGGGTTTGAGACCCAGTACTTC.

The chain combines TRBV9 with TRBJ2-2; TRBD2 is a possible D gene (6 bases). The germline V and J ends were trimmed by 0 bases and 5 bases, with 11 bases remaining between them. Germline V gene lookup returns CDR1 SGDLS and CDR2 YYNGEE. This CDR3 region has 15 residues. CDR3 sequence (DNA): TGTGCCAGCAGCGTAGCTGGGCTAGCGACCGGGGAGCTGTTTTTT. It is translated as CASSVAGLATGELFF. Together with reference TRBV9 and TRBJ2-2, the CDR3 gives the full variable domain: DSGVTQTPKHLITATGQRVTLRCSPRSGDLSVYWYQQSLDQGLQFLIQYYNGEERAKGNILERFSAQQFPDLHSELNLSSLELGDSALYFCASSVAGLATGELFFGEGSRLTVL.

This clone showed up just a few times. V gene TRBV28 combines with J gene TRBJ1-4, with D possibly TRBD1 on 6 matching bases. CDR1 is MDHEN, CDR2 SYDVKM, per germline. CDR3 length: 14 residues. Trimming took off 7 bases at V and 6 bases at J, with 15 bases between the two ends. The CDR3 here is CASTIGGAHEKLFF. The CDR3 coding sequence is TGTGCCAGCACCATAGGGGGGGCTCATGAAAAACTGTTTTTT.

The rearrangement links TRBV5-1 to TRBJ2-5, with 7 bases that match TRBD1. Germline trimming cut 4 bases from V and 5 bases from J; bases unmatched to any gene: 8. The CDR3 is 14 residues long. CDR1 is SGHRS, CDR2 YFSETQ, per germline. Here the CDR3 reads CASSVGQSEETQYF. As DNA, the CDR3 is TGCGCCAGCAGCGTGGGACAGTCCGAGGAGACCCAGTACTTC.

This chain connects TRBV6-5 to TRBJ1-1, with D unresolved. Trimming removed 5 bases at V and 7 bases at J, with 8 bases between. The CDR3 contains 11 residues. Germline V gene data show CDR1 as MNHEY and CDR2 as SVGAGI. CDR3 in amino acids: CASSRRGEAFF. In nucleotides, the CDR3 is TGTGCCAGCAGTAGGCGGGGTGAAGCTTTCTTT.

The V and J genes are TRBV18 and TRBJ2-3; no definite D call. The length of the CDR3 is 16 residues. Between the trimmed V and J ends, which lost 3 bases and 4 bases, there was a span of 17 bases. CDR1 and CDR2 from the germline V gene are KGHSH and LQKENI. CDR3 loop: CASSPVTPGGPDTQYF. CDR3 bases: TGTGCCAGCTCACCGGTGACTCCGGGTGGCCCAGATACGCAGTATTTT.

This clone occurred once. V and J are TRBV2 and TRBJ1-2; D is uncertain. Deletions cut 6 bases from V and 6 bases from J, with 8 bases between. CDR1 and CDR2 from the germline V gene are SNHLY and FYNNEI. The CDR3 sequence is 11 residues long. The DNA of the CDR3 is TGTGCCAGCAGCACCCAGGATGGCTACACCTTC. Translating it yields CASSTQDGYTF. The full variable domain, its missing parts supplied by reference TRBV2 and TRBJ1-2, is EPEVTQTPSHQVTQMGQEVILRCVPISNHLYFYWYRQILGQKVEFLVSFYNNEISEKSEIFDDQFSVERPDGSNFTLKIRSTKLEDSAMYFCASSTQDGYTFGSGTRLTVV.

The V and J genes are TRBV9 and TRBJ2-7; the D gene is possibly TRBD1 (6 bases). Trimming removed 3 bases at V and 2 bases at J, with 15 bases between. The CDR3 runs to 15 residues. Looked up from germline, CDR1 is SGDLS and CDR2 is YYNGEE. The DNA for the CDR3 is TGTGCCAGCAGCGCACAGGGTACTTTACCCTACGAGCAGTACTTC. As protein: CASSAQGTLPYEQYF.

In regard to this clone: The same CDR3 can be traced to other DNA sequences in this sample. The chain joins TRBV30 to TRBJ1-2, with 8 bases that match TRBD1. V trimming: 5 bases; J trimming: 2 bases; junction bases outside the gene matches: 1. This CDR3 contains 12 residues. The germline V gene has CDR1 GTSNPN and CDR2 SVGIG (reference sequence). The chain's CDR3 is CAWDRGNYGYTF. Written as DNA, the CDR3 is TGTGCCTGGGACAGGGGAAACTATGGCTACACCTTC.

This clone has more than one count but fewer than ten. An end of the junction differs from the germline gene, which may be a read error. The CDR3 is CASSLDYYSLAGSQPQHF. The DNA for the CDR3 is TGTGCCAGCAGCCTAGATTATTATAGCCTCGCTGGCTCACAACCCCAGCATTTT. The chain recombines TRBV11-3 with TRBJ1-5; no definite D call. Germline V gene data show CDR1 as SGHNT and CDR2 as YENEEA. CDR3 length: 18 residues. Using reference TRBV11-3 and TRBJ1-5 for the parts outside the CDR3, the full variable domain is EAGVVQSPRYKIIEKKQPVAFWCNPISGHNTLYWYLQNLGQGPELLIRYENEEAVDDSQLPKDRFSAERLKGVDSTLKIQPAELGDSAVYLCASSLDYYSLAGSQPQHFGDGTRLSIL.

CDR3 sequence reads: CASSVARNTGELFF. CDR3 nucleotide sequence: TGTGCCAGCAGCGTAGCCAGGAACACCGGGGAGCTGTTTTTT. V usage is TRBV9 and J usage is TRBJ2-2, with D hard to call. The germline V gene encodes CDR1 SGDLS and CDR2 YYNGEE. Between the trimmed V and J ends, which lost 0 bases and 1 base, there was a span of 4 bases. This CDR3 spans 14 amino acids.

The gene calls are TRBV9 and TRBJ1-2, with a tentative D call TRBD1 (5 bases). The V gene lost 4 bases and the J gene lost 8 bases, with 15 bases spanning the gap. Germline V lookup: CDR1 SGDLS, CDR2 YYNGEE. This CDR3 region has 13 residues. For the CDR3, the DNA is TGTGCCAGCAGCCGCTCGGGGGGTAAAGGCTACACCTTC. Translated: CASSRSGGKGYTF. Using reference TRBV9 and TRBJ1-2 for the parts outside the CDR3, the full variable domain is DSGVTQTPKHLITATGQRVTLRCSPRSGDLSVYWYQQSLDQGLQFLIQYYNGEERAKGNILERFSAQQFPDLHSELNLSSLELGDSALYFCASSRSGGKGYTFGSGTRLTVV.

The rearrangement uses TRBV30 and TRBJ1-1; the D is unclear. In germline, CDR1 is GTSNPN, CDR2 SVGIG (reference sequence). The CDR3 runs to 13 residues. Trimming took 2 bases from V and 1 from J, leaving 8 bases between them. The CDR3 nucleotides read TGTGCCTGGAGTCAAGACACGAACACTGAAGCTTTCTTT. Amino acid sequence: CAWSQDTNTEAFF.

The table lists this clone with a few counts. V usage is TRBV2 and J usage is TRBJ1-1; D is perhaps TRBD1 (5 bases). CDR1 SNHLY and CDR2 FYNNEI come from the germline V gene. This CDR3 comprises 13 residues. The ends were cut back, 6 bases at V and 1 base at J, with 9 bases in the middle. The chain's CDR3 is CASSSDTNTEAFF. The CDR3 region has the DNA TGTGCCAGCAGCTCGGACACGAACACTGAAGCTTTCTTT. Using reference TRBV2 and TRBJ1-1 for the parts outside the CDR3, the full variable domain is EPEVTQTPSHQVTQMGQEVILRCVPISNHLYFYWYRQILGQKVEFLVSFYNNEISEKSEIFDDQFSVERPDGSNFTLKIRSTKLEDSAMYFCASSSDTNTEAFFGQGTRLTVV.

CDR3 sequence: CAWSIAPGQNTEAFF. As DNA, the CDR3 is TGTGCCTGGAGTATCGCACCGGGACAGAACACTGAAGCTTTCTTT. This chain joins TRBV30 and TRBJ1-1; perhaps TRBD1 as D (6 bases). This CDR3 contains 15 residues. V was trimmed by 2 bases and J by 1 base, leaving 14 bases between them. CDR1 and CDR2 (germline): GTSNPN, SVGIG (reference sequence).

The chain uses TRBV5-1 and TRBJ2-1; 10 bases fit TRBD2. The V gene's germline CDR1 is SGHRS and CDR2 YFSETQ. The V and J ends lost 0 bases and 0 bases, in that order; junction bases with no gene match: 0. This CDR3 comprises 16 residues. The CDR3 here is CASSLASGSSYNEQFF. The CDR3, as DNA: TGCGCCAGCAGCTTGGCTAGCGGGAGCTCCTACAATGAGCAGTTCTTC.

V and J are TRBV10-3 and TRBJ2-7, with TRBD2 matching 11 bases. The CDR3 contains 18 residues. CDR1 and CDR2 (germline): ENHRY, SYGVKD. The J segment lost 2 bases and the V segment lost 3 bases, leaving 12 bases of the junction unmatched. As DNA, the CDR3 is TGTGCCATCAGTGAAGGCGGCGGGCTAGCGGGAGGAACCTACGAGCAGTACTTC. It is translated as CAISEGGGLAGGTYEQYF.

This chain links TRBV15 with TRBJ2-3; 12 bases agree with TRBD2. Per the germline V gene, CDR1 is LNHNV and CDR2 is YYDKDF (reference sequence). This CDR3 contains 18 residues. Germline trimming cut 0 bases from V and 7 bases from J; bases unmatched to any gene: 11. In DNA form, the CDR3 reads TGTGCCACCAGCAGAGATCCTAGCGGGGGGGCCATTCTAAATACGCAGTATTTT. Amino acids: CATSRDPSGGAILNTQYF.

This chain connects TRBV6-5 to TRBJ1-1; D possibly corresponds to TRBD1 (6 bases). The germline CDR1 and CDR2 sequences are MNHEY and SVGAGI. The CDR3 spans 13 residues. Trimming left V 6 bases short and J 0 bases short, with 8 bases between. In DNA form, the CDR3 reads TGTGCCAGCAGGGACAGCATGAACACTGAAGCTTTCTTT. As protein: CASRDSMNTEAFF.

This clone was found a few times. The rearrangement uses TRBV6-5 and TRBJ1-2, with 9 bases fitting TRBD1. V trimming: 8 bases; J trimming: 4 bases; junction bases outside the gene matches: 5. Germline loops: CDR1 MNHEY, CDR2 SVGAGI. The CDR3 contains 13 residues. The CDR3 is CASRGTGIYGYTF. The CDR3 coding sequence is TGTGCCAGCCGAGGGACAGGGATCTATGGCTACACCTTC.